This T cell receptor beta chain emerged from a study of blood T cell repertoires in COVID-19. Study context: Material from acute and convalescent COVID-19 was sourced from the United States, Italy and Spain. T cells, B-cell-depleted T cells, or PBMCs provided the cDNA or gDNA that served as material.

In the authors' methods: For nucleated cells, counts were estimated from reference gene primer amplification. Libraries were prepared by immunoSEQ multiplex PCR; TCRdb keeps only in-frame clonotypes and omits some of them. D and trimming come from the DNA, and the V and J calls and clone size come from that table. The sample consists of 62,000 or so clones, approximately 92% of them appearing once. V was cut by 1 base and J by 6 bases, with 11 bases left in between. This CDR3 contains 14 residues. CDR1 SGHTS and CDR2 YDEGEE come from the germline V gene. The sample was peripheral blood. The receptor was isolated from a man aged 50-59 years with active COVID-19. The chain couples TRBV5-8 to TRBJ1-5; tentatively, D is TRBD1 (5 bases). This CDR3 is CASSLTGRVQPQHF. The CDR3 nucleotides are TGTGCCAGCAGCTTGACAGGACGTGTTCAGCCCCAGCATTTT.